The entry below describes one T cell receptor beta chain. Its antigen is still unknown. This sample was included in a study of CD4+ T cells in melanoma. CDR3 length equals 14 residues. Germline values: CDR1 MNHNS, CDR2 SASEGT. V dropped 3 bases and J dropped 1; count of bases not matched to a gene: 3. Repertoires were generated with immunoSEQ multiplex PCR, while TCRdb's copy carries only in-frame clones and drops some. The table lists about 110,000 clones, around 92% of them singletons. Findings of the study overall: A reported correlation linked neoantigen-specific CD4+ T cells to CD8+, macrophage and B cell function. In melanoma, neoantigen-specific CD4+ T cells reportedly differed in differentiation state.

This TCR was sampled from a human donor with melanoma. The sequencing sample was made of peripheral blood. The chain employs TRBV6-1 and TRBJ2-7; 7 bases match TRBD1. As DNA, the CDR3 is TGTGCCAGCAGTGAGTGGGACAGATCCTACGAGCAGTACTTC. Amino acids: CASSEWDRSYEQYF.